This T cell receptor (beta chain) was recorded in a study of T cells after posttransplantation cyclophosphamide. Some clones are missing from TCRdb's copy, which holds only in-frame ones; the method was immunoSEQ multiplex PCR. The table has around 2,600 clones, 55% to 75% seen once. The CDR3 is 14 residues long. Trimming cost V 4 bases and J 7 bases; bases outside gene matches: 4. In germline, CDR1 is SGHRS, CDR2 YFSETQ. Treatment was busulfan-fludarabine conditioning, a marrow graft, and cyclophosphamide on days +3 and +4. Material: PBMCs, obtained 30 days after allogeneic stem cell transplant with posttransplant cyclophosphamide. The chain recombines TRBV5-1 with TRBJ2-1, with 11 bases fitting TRBD1. The clonotype was recovered from a female patient between 50 and 59 years old who received an allogeneic stem cell transplant from a related donor, was CMV-positive, and had no GVHD. Some T cells may trace back to the graft donor. The CDR3 nucleotides read TGCGCCAGCAGCCAGGGACAGGGGGTGAATGAGCAGTTCTTC. This codes for CASSQGQGVNEQFF.